This TCR beta chain was observed in a study of CXCR3-negative and CXCR3-positive naive CD8 T cells. With regard to this clonotype: Its antigen remains unidentified.

Preparation of TRB cDNA libraries relied on 5' RACE carrying UMI labels. TCRdb re-called the 5' RACE reads; every CDR3 protein appears as one record, without DNA. The sample has under 110,000 distinct CDR3 sequences, and its top ten clones hold roughly 0.4%. Overall study findings and caveats: Hydrophobicity of TRB CDR3s was greater in CXCR3-positive naive cells than in CXCR3-negative naive cells.

What was sequenced was naive CXCR3+ CD8+ T cells from blood. Subset here: CD45RO-CCR7+CD27+CD95- naive CD8+ T cells expressing CXCR3 (TNR3+). The receptor was isolated from a human donor in good health. Some clones in this sample may be carry-over from other donors' samples.

CDR3 sequence: CASSLGMQNEQFF. The chain is built from TRBV5-1 and TRBJ2-1. The germline CDR1 and CDR2 sequences are SGHRS and YFSETQ. This CDR3 spans 13 amino acids.